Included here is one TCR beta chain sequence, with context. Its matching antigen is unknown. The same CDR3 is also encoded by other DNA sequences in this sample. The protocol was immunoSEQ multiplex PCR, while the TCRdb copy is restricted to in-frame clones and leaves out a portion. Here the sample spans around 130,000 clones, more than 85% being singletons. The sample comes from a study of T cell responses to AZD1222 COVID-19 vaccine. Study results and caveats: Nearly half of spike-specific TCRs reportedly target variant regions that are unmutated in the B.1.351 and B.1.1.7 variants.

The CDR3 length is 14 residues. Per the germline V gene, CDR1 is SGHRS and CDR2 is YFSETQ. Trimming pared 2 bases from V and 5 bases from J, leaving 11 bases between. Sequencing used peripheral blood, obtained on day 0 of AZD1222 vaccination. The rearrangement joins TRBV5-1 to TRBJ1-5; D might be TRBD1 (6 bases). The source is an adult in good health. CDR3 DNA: TGCGCCAGCAGCTTAACGGCAGGGGATCAGCCCCAGCATTTT. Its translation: CASSLTAGDQPQHF. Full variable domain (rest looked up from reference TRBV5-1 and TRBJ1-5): KAGVTQTPRYLIKTRGQQVTLSCSPISGHRSVSWYQQTPGQGLQFLFEYFSETQRNKGNFPGRFSGRQFSNSRSEMNVSTLELGDSALYLCASSLTAGDQPQHFGDGTRLSIL.